This is a list of T cell receptor beta chains from one sample in a study of blood T cells in healthy people across ages. Using its own MiXCR run on the 5' RACE reads, TCRdb lists one record per CDR3 protein. This sample has around 1,000,000 distinct CDR3 sequences, with under 40% found just once. Sequenced input: blood. The origin of the receptors is a man aged 18 to 35 in good health. CDR3s include the opening cysteine and the closing phenylalanine or tryptophan. A D gene is named only where the DNA matches it firmly. Clone size is not always given. Where it is, it says once, few, many or a class for expanded clones.

V gene: TRBV28
D gene: -
J gene: TRBJ1-1
clone size: many
CDR3 DNA: TGTGCCAGCAGTTTATCGCGAGGTACTGAAGCTTTCTTT
CDR3 protein: CASSLSRGTEAFF

V gene: TRBV20-1
D gene: -
J gene: TRBJ1-1
clone size: many
CDR3 DNA: TGCAGTGCTCCCGAGAACACTGAAGCTTTCTTT
CDR3 protein: CSAPENTEAFF

V gene: TRBV20-1
D gene: TRBD1
J gene: TRBJ2-1
clone size: -
CDR3 DNA: TGCAGTGCTAGTTTAGGACAGGGGTTTAGTGAGCAGTTCTTC
CDR3 protein: CSASLGQGFSEQFF

V gene: TRBV4-3
D gene: TRBD2
J gene: TRBJ2-5
clone size: -
CDR3 DNA: TGCGCCAGCAGCCTCAACCCCCGAGACAGGCTTCTAGCGGGGGGAAATCAAGAGACCCAGTACTTC
CDR3 protein: CASSLNPRDRLLAGGNQETQYF

V gene: TRBV2
D gene: -
J gene: TRBJ1-5
clone size: -
CDR3 DNA: TGTGCCAGCAGAAGGACAGTGAACAATCAGCCCCAGCATTTT
CDR3 protein: CASRRTVNNQPQHF

V gene: TRBV5-1
D gene: -
J gene: TRBJ2-1
clone size: -
CDR3 DNA: TGCGCCAGCAGCTTGGCCGTTGATTCGCCGAGATTCAATGAGCAGTTCTTC
CDR3 protein: CASSLAVDSPRFNEQFF

V gene: TRBV12-3/TRBV12-4
D gene: -
J gene: TRBJ2-3
clone size: -
CDR3 DNA: TGTGCCAGCAGTTTTCAGACTTACTGGAAAGCCGATACGCAGTATTTT
CDR3 protein: CASSFQTYWKADTQYF

V gene: TRBV9
D gene: TRBD1
J gene: TRBJ2-3
clone size: few
CDR3 DNA: TGTGCCAGCAGCAAAGACGGGACAGGCCTCACAGATACGCAGTATTTT
CDR3 protein: CASSKDGTGLTDTQYF

V gene: TRBV20-1
D gene: TRBD1
J gene: TRBJ1-2
clone size: few
CDR3 DNA: TGCAGTGCCCAGCGACAGGGCAGCTATGGCTACACCTTC
CDR3 protein: CSAQRQGSYGYTF

V gene: TRBV30
D gene: TRBD2
J gene: TRBJ2-1
clone size: few
CDR3 DNA: TGTGCCTGGAAAGGACTAGCAGGGGTCAATGAGCAGTTCTTC
CDR3 protein: CAWKGLAGVNEQFF

V gene: TRBV19
D gene: TRBD1
J gene: TRBJ2-3
clone size: few
CDR3 DNA: TGTGCCAGTAGCAACCGGGACAGGGATACGGGTGCAGATACGCAGTATTTT
CDR3 protein: CASSNRDRDTGADTQYF

V gene: TRBV29-1
D gene: -
J gene: TRBJ1-1
clone size: few
CDR3 DNA: TGCAGCGTTGAAGATCGGATCACTGAAGCTTTCTTT
CDR3 protein: CSVEDRITEAFF

V gene: TRBV12-3/TRBV12-4
D gene: TRBD1
J gene: TRBJ2-2
clone size: many
CDR3 DNA: TGTGCCAGCAGACCCGGGACAGCGAACACCGGGGAGCTGTTTTTT
CDR3 protein: CASRPGTANTGELFF

V gene: TRBV4-3
D gene: -
J gene: TRBJ1-1
clone size: few
CDR3 DNA: TGCGCCAGCAGCCAAGATCAGGGCCCTGAAGCTTTCTTT
CDR3 protein: CASSQDQGPEAFF

V gene: TRBV6-6
D gene: -
J gene: TRBJ2-5
clone size: many
CDR3 DNA: TGTGCCAGCAGTTACCTAGAAGAGACCCAGTACTTC
CDR3 protein: CASSYLEETQYF

V gene: TRBV6-2/TRBV6-3
D gene: -
J gene: TRBJ1-5
clone size: once
CDR3 DNA: TGTGCCAGCAGCTCTAACGTAGGCGGTTATAGCAATCAGCCCCAGCATTTT
CDR3 protein: CASSSNVGGYSNQPQHF

V gene: TRBV27
D gene: TRBD1
J gene: TRBJ1-5
clone size: -
CDR3 DNA: TGTGCCAGCAGTTTATCTCGGACAGGGGCGGATCAGCCCCAGCATTTT
CDR3 protein: CASSLSRTGADQPQHF

V gene: TRBV12-5
D gene: -
J gene: TRBJ1-4
clone size: -
CDR3 DNA: TGTGCTAGTGGGGAGGGTGCGGGAACTAATGAAAAGCTGTTTTTT
CDR3 protein: CASGEGAGTNEKLFF

V gene: TRBV25-1
D gene: -
J gene: TRBJ2-3
clone size: -
CDR3 DNA: TGTGCCAGCAGTGAATATCTTAGCGGTGGGCCAGATACGCAGTATTTT
CDR3 protein: CASSEYLSGGPDTQYF

V gene: TRBV4-3
D gene: -
J gene: TRBJ2-1
clone size: many
CDR3 DNA: TGCGCCAGCAGCCAAGATTTTTACAATGAGCAGTTCTTC
CDR3 protein: CASSQDFYNEQFF

V gene: TRBV6-6
D gene: -
J gene: TRBJ1-2
clone size: -
CDR3 DNA: TGTGCCAGCAGTTACGGGACCTACTATGGCTACACCTTC
CDR3 protein: CASSYGTYYGYTF

V gene: TRBV7-2
D gene: -
J gene: TRBJ2-7
clone size: -
CDR3 DNA: TGTGCCGGCAGCTTATGGGGGACCGAATCCTACGAGCAGTACTTC
CDR3 protein: CAGSLWGTESYEQYF

V gene: TRBV9
D gene: TRBD2
J gene: TRBJ2-5
clone size: -
CDR3 DNA: TGTGCCAGCAGCTCCGGGACTAGTAATGAGCAGTACTTC
CDR3 protein: CASSSGTSNEQYF

V gene: TRBV12-3/TRBV12-4
D gene: TRBD1
J gene: TRBJ2-5
clone size: -
CDR3 DNA: TGTGCCAGCAGTCCTTCCGACAGGGATAGTCAAGAGCAGTACTTC
CDR3 protein: CASSPSDRDSQEQYF

V gene: TRBV5-1
D gene: -
J gene: TRBJ2-3
clone size: once
CDR3 DNA: TGCGCCAGCACTCGCCGTGTAGGGCCACCCGATATCACAGATACGCAGTATTTT
CDR3 protein: CASTRRVGPPDITDTQYF

V gene: TRBV6-2/TRBV6-3
D gene: -
J gene: TRBJ2-7
clone size: -
CDR3 DNA: TGTGCCAGCAGTTACCCGACCTACGAGCAGTACTTC
CDR3 protein: CASSYPTYEQYF

V gene: TRBV2
D gene: TRBD1
J gene: TRBJ2-5
clone size: many
CDR3 DNA: TGTGCCAGCAGTGAAATGGGATCCGGGACAGGGAGAGAGACCCAGTACTTC
CDR3 protein: CASSEMGSGTGRETQYF

V gene: TRBV7-2
D gene: -
J gene: TRBJ2-7
clone size: -
CDR3 DNA: TGTGCCAGCAGCTTAGTGCAGGGTAGCGACGAGCAGTACTTC
CDR3 protein: CASSLVQGSDEQYF

V gene: TRBV4-3
D gene: -
J gene: TRBJ2-5
clone size: -
CDR3 DNA: TGCGCCAGCAGCCAAGATGGCCCGGTTCAAGAGACCCAGTACTTC
CDR3 protein: CASSQDGPVQETQYF

V gene: TRBV12-3/TRBV12-4
D gene: -
J gene: TRBJ1-2
clone size: few
CDR3 DNA: TGTGCCAGCACTAGCCGGGGGGAATTTGGCTACACCTTC
CDR3 protein: CASTSRGEFGYTF

V gene: TRBV4-2
D gene: -
J gene: TRBJ1-1
clone size: -
CDR3 DNA: TGTGCCAGCAGCCAAGTTTCTGGGGGGAACACTGAAGCTTTCTTT
CDR3 protein: CASSQVSGGNTEAFF

V gene: TRBV9
D gene: -
J gene: TRBJ1-2
clone size: few
CDR3 DNA: TGTGCCAGCAGCGATAACAGACAGAACTATGGCTACACCTTC
CDR3 protein: CASSDNRQNYGYTF

V gene: TRBV12-3/TRBV12-4
D gene: TRBD1
J gene: TRBJ2-3
clone size: -
CDR3 DNA: TGTGCCAGCAGTTCCCCTCGGACAGGGGCAATCACAGATACGCAGTATTTT
CDR3 protein: CASSSPRTGAITDTQYF

V gene: TRBV20-1
D gene: TRBD1
J gene: TRBJ2-2
clone size: -
CDR3 DNA: TGCAGTGTACCCGACAGGGATCTCGGGGAGCTGTTTTTT
CDR3 protein: CSVPDRDLGELFF

V gene: TRBV5-6
D gene: -
J gene: TRBJ2-3
clone size: -
CDR3 DNA: TGTGCCAGCAGCCGTCCGGGACGTTTGTCCCCGCATACGCAGTATTTT
CDR3 protein: CASSRPGRLSPHTQYF

V gene: TRBV2
D gene: -
J gene: TRBJ2-3
clone size: many
CDR3 DNA: TGTGCCAGCAGGGGGACAGATACGCAGTATTTT
CDR3 protein: CASRGTDTQYF

V gene: TRBV3-1
D gene: -
J gene: TRBJ2-3
clone size: few
CDR3 DNA: TGTGCCAGCAGCCAAGTAGGGAACCCAGATACGCAGTATTTT
CDR3 protein: CASSQVGNPDTQYF

V gene: TRBV5-1
D gene: -
J gene: TRBJ2-3
clone size: few
CDR3 DNA: TGCGCCAGCAGCTTAGTGGTAGAAACAGATACGCAGTATTTT
CDR3 protein: CASSLVVETDTQYF

V gene: TRBV4-1
D gene: -
J gene: TRBJ2-4
clone size: -
CDR3 DNA: TGCGCCAGCAGCCAAGAGGGAGGCAGCCTAGCCAAAAACATTCAGTACTTC
CDR3 protein: CASSQEGGSLAKNIQYF

V gene: TRBV6-5
D gene: -
J gene: TRBJ1-6
clone size: few
CDR3 DNA: TGTGCCAGCACCCCCCGGGAGCATTCACCCCTCCACTTT
CDR3 protein: CASTPREHSPLHF

V gene: TRBV7-9
D gene: -
J gene: TRBJ1-2
clone size: -
CDR3 DNA: TGTGCCAGCAGCTTGGGGCTTGGGGACTTCTATGGCTACACCTTC
CDR3 protein: CASSLGLGDFYGYTF

V gene: TRBV7-2
D gene: -
J gene: TRBJ2-1
clone size: -
CDR3 DNA: TGTGCCAGCAGCTTAGGGGCCGGGACACGGATTGGCAATGAGCAGTTCTTC
CDR3 protein: CASSLGAGTRIGNEQFF

V gene: TRBV7-2
D gene: TRBD1
J gene: TRBJ1-5
clone size: -
CDR3 DNA: TGTGCCAGCAGCCCAGGGACAGGGCAGTATCAGCCCCAGCATTTT
CDR3 protein: CASSPGTGQYQPQHF

V gene: TRBV11-1
D gene: -
J gene: TRBJ2-3
clone size: -
CDR3 DNA: TGTGCCAGCAGCTCTCGAGGGACTCCAGATACGCAGTATTTT
CDR3 protein: CASSSRGTPDTQYF

V gene: TRBV6-2/TRBV6-3
D gene: -
J gene: TRBJ1-5
clone size: -
CDR3 DNA: TGTGCCAGCAGTCGAAGCCTACCAGGACAGTACGATCAGCCCCAGCATTTT
CDR3 protein: CASSRSLPGQYDQPQHF

V gene: TRBV20-1
D gene: -
J gene: TRBJ2-1
clone size: once
CDR3 DNA: TGCAGTGCTAGTATATACAATGAGCAGTTCTTC
CDR3 protein: CSASIYNEQFF

V gene: TRBV6-2/TRBV6-3
D gene: -
J gene: TRBJ2-7
clone size: -
CDR3 DNA: TGTGCCAGCAGCAGGACGGAGATTCAGCAGTACTTC
CDR3 protein: CASSRTEIQQYF

V gene: TRBV4-3
D gene: -
J gene: TRBJ1-2
clone size: -
CDR3 DNA: TGCGCCAGCAGCCAAGATCAAGTCCAGGCGAACTGTGGCTACACCTTC
CDR3 protein: CASSQDQVQANCGYTF

V gene: TRBV10-3
D gene: TRBD1
J gene: TRBJ2-2
clone size: -
CDR3 DNA: TGTGCCATCAGTGTTGAAAACAGGGGGTGGACCGGGGAGCTGTTTTTT
CDR3 protein: CAISVENRGWTGELFF

V gene: TRBV12-3/TRBV12-4
D gene: TRBD2
J gene: TRBJ2-5
clone size: few
CDR3 DNA: TGTGCCAGCAGTACGTGGACTAGCGGGGGGGCTGTGTCCCAAGAGACCCAGTACTTC
CDR3 protein: CASSTWTSGGAVSQETQYF

V gene: TRBV4-1
D gene: -
J gene: TRBJ1-5
clone size: -
CDR3 DNA: TGCGCCAGCAGCCAAGACCCTGCTGTGGGTAATCAGCCCCAGCATTTT
CDR3 protein: CASSQDPAVGNQPQHF

V gene: TRBV15
D gene: -
J gene: TRBJ1-1
clone size: -
CDR3 DNA: TGTGCCACCAGCAGAGAGGTCGAGGGCAAATGGAACACTGAAGCTTTCTTT
CDR3 protein: CATSREVEGKWNTEAFF

V gene: TRBV7-2
D gene: -
J gene: TRBJ2-1
clone size: -
CDR3 DNA: TGTGCCAGCAGCCGCGGACCTACCTCCTACAATGAGCAGTTCTTC
CDR3 protein: CASSRGPTSYNEQFF

V gene: TRBV6-1
D gene: -
J gene: TRBJ1-1
clone size: -
CDR3 DNA: TGTGCCAGCAGGCCTTTAGGACAGACTCGACAAGCTTTCTTT
CDR3 protein: CASRPLGQTRQAFF

V gene: TRBV24-1
D gene: -
J gene: TRBJ1-2
clone size: -
CDR3 DNA: TGTGCCACCAGTGCGGATAACCATGGCTACACCTTC
CDR3 protein: CATSADNHGYTF

V gene: TRBV6-2/TRBV6-3
D gene: TRBD2
J gene: TRBJ2-2
clone size: few
CDR3 DNA: TGTGCCAGCAGTTACGCGCGGGGGTCGAACACCGGGGAGCTGTTTTTT
CDR3 protein: CASSYARGSNTGELFF

V gene: TRBV9
D gene: -
J gene: TRBJ1-2
clone size: few
CDR3 DNA: TGTGCCAGCAGGGGAAAGGATGGCTACACCTTC
CDR3 protein: CASRGKDGYTF

V gene: TRBV4-3
D gene: TRBD1
J gene: TRBJ1-4
clone size: few
CDR3 DNA: TGCGCCAGCAGCCGGGATAATGGACAGGGGACTAATGAAAAACTGTTTTTT
CDR3 protein: CASSRDNGQGTNEKLFF

V gene: TRBV12-5
D gene: -
J gene: TRBJ2-1
clone size: -
CDR3 DNA: TGTGCTAGTGGTTCGAAGACGGTTAGCTCCTACAATGAGCAGTTCTTC
CDR3 protein: CASGSKTVSSYNEQFF